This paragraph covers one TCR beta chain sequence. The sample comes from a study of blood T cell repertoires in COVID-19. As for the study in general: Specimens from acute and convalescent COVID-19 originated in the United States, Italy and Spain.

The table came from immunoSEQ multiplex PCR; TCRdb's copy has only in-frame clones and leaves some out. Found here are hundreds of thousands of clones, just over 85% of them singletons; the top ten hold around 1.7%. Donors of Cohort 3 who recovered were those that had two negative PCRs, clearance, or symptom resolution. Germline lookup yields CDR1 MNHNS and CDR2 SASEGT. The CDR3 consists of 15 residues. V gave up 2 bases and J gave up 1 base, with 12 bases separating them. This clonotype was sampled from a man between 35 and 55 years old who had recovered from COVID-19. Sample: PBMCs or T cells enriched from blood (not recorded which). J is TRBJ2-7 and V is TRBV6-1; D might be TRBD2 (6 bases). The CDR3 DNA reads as TGTGCCAGCAGTGAATGGGTGGGGGGTTCCTACGAGCAGTACTTC. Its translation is CASSEWVGGSYEQYF.